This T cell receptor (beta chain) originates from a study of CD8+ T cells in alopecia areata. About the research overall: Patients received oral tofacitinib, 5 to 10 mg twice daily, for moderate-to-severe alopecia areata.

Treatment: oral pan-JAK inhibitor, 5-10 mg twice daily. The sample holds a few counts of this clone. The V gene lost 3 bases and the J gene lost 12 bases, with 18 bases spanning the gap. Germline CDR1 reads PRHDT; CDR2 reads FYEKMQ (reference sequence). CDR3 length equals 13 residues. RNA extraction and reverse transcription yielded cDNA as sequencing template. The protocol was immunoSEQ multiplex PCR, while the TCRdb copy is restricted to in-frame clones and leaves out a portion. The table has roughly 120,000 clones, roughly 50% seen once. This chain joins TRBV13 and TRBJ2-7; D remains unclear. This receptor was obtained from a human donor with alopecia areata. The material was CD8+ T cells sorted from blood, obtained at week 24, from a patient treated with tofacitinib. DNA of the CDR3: TGTGCCAGCAGCTTGAGTATGGCCATGGTGATGTACTTC. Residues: CASSLSMAMVMYF.